A single sample gave rise to the 2 T cell receptor beta chains below, sequenced in a study of early T cells in non-severe SARS-CoV-2 infection. TCRdb processed the 5' RACE reads anew with MiXCR; each CDR3 protein has one entry. This sample has some 52,000 distinct CDR3 sequences; around 8% occur once, and the top ten carry 8.5% to 10%. The sample comprised whole blood. The receptors were gathered from an adult who was a healthcare worker with PCR-confirmed SARS-CoV-2 infection or an uninfected control (not recorded which).

This clonotype has at least ten counts. The V call is TRBV4-1, the J call TRBJ1-2; a possible D gene is TRBD1 (5 bases). Between the trimmed V and J ends, which lost 0 bases and 2 bases, there was a span of 7 bases. CDR3 length equals 14 residues. Per the germline V gene, CDR1 is MGHRA and CDR2 is YSYEKL. The CDR3 sequence is CASSQDWGNYGYTF. The CDR3, as DNA: TGCGCCAGCAGCCAAGATTGGGGGAACTATGGCTACACCTTC.

There are a few counts of this clonotype. This chain joins TRBV3-1 and TRBJ2-2; TRBD1 might be the D (5 bases). Per the germline V gene, CDR1 is LGHDT and CDR2 is YNNKEL (reference sequence). The CDR3 totals 14 residues. V lost 0 bases and J lost 4, with 6 bases in between. The CDR3 region has the DNA TGTGCCAGCAGCCAAGATCAGGGCACCGGGGAGCTGTTTTTT. Amino acid sequence: CASSQDQGTGELFF.